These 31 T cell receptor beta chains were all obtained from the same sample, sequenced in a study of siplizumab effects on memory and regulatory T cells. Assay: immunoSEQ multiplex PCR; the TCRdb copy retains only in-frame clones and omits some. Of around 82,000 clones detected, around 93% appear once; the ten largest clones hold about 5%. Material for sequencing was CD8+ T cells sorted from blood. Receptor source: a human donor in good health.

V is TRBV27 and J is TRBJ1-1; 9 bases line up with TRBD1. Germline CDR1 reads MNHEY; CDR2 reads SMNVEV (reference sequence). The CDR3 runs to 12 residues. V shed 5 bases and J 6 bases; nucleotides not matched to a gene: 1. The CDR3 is CASSTGGSEAFF. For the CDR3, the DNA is TGTGCCAGCAGTACAGGGGGCTCTGAAGCTTTCTTT.

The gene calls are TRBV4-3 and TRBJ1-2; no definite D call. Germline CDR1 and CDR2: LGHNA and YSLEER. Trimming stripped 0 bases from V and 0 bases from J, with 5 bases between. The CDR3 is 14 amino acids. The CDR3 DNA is TGCGCCAGCAGCCAAGAGGGAGCTAACTATGGCTACACCTTC. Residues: CASSQEGANYGYTF.

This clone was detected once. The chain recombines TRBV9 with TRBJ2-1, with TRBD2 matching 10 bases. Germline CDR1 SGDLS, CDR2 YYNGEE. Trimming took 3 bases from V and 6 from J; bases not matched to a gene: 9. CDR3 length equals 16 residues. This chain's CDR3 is CASSGPGTSASNEQFF. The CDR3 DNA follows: TGTGCCAGCAGCGGACCCGGGACTAGCGCCTCCAATGAGCAGTTCTTC.

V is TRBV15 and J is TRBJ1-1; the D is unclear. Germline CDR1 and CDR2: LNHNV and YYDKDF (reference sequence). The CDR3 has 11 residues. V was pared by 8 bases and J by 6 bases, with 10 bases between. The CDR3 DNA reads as TGTGCCACCGCAGACCCGCCTGAAGCTTTCTTT. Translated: CATADPPEAFF.

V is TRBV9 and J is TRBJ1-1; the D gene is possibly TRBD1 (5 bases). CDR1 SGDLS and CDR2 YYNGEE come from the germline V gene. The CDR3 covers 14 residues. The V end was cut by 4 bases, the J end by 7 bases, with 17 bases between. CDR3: CASSFVQGGGEAFF. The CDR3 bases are TGTGCCAGCAGCTTTGTCCAGGGTGGGGGTGAAGCTTTCTTT.

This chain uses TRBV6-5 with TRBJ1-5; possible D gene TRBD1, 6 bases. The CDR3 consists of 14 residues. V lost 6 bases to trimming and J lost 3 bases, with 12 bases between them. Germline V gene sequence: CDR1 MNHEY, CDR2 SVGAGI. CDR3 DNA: TGTGCCAGCAGCGACGGACAGTTCAATCAGCCCCAGCATTTT. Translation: CASSDGQFNQPQHF.

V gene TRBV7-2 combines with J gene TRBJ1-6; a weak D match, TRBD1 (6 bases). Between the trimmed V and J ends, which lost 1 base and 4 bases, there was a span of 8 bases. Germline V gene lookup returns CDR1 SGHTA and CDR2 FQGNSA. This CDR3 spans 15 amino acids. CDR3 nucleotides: TGTGCCAGCAGCTTAGGGCAGGGGTATAATTCACCCCTCCACTTT. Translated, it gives CASSLGQGYNSPLHF.

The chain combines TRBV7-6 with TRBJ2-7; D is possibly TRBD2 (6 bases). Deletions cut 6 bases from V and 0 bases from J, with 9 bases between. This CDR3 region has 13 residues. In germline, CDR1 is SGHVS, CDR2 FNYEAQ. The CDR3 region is CASSSGDSYEQYF. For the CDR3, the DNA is TGTGCCAGCAGTTCGGGGGACTCCTACGAGCAGTACTTC.

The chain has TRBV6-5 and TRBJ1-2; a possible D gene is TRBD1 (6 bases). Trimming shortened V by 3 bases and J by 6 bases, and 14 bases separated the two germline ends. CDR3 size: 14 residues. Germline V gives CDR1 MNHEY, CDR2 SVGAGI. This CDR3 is CASSYVGGADGYTF. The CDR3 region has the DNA TGTGCCAGCAGTTATGTGGGGGGCGCAGATGGCTACACCTTC.

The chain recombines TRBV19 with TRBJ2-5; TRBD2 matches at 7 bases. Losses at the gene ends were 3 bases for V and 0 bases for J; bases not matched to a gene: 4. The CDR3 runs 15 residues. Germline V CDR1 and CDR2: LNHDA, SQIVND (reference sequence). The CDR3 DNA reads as TGTGCCAGTAGTATGTGGGGAGGGGACCAAGAGACCCAGTACTTC. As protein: CASSMWGGDQETQYF.

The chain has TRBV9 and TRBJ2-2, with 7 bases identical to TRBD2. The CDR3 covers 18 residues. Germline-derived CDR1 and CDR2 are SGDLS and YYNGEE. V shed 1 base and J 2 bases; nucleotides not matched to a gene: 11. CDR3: CASSVSNRAGSNTGELFF. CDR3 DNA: TGTGCCAGCAGCGTAAGTAATCGAGCGGGGTCAAACACCGGGGAGCTGTTTTTT.

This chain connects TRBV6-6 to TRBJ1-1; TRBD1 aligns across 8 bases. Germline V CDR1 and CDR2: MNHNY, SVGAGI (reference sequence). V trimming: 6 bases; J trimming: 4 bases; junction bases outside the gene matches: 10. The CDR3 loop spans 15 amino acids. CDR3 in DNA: TGTGCCAGCAGAACGGAGGATACAGGGGGCACTGAAGCTTTCTTT. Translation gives CASRTEDTGGTEAFF.

DNA of the CDR3: TGTGCCAGCAGCGCTAGCGGGGGATCCTACAATGAGCAGTTCTTC. This codes for CASSASGGSYNEQFF. This chain joins TRBV6-4 and TRBJ2-1, with 10 bases lining up with TRBD2. The CDR3 contains 15 residues. Germline trimming cut 6 bases from V and 1 base from J; bases unmatched to any gene: 3. The germline V gene has CDR1 MRHNA and CDR2 SNTAGT.

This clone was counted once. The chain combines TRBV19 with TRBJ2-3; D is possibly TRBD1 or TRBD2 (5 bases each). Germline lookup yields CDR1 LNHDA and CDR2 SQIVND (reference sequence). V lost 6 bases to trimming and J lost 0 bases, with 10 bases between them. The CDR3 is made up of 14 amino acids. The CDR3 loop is CASRGDASTDTQYF. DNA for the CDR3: TGTGCCAGTAGGGGGGATGCTAGCACAGATACGCAGTATTTT.

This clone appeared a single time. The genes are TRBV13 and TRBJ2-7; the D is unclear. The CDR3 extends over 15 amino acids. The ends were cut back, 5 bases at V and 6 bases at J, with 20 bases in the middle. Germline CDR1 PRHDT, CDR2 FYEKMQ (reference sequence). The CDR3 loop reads CASSKNPGLRREQYF. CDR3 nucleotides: TGTGCCAGCAGCAAGAACCCGGGCCTGCGGCGCGAGCAGTACTTC.

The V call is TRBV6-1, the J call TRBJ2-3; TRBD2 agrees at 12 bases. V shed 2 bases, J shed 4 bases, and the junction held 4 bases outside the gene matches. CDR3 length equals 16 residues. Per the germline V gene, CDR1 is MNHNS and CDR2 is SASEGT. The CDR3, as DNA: TGTGCCAGCAGTGAATGGGCTAGCGGGGGGGCAGATACGCAGTATTTT. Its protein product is CASSEWASGGADTQYF.

CDR3 DNA: TGTGCCAGTATTGGTGAGAGAGGGCCACTCTATGGCTACACCTTC. Translated: CASIGERGPLYGYTF. The chain uses TRBV19 and TRBJ1-2, with D uncertain. This CDR3 comprises 15 residues. CDR1 is LNHDA and CDR2 is SQIVND in the germline V gene (reference sequence). Trimming pared 7 bases from V and 4 bases from J, leaving 19 bases between. The full variable domain, its missing parts supplied by reference TRBV19 and TRBJ1-2, is DGGITQSPKYLFRKEGQNVTLSCEQNLNHDAMYWYRQDPGQGLRLIYYSQIVNDFQKGDIAEGYSVSREKKESFPLTVTSAQKNPTAFYLCASIGERGPLYGYTFGSGTRLTVV.

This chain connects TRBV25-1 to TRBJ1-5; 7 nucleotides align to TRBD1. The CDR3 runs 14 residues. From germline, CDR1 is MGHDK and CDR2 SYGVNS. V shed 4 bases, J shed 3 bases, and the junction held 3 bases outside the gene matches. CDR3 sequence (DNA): TGTGCCAGCAGTGGAGGACAGGCCAATCAGCCCCAGCATTTT. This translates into CASSGGQANQPQHF.

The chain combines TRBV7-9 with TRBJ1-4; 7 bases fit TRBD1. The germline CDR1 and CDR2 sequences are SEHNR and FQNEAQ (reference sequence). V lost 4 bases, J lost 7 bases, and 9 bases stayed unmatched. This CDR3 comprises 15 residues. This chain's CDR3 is CASSSTGVGSEKLFF. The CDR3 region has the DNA TGTGCCAGCAGCTCTACAGGGGTCGGGAGTGAAAAACTGTTTTTT.

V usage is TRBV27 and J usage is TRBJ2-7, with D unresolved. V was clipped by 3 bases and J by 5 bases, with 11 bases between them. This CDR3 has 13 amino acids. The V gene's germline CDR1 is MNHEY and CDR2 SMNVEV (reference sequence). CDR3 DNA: TGTGCCAGCAGTTTGAAGGGTTATCACGAGCAGTACTTC. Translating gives CASSLKGYHEQYF.

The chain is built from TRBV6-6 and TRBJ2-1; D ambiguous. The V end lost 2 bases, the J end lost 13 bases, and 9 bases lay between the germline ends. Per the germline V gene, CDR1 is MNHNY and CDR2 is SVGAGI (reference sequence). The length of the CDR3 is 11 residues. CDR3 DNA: TGTGCCAGCAGTTACACCCAAGCACAGTTCTTC. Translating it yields CASSYTQAQFF.

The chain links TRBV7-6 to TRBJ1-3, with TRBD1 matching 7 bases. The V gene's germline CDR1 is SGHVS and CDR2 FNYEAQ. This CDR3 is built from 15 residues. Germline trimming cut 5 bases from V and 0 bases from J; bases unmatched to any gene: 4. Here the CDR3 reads CASSAGQYSGNTIYF. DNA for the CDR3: TGTGCCAGCAGCGCGGGACAGTACTCTGGAAACACCATATATTTT. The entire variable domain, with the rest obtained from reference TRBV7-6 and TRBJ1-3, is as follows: GAGVSQSPRYKVTKRGQDVALRCDPISGHVSLYWYRQALGQGPEFLTYFNYEAQQDKSGLPNDRFSAERPEGSISTLTIQRTEQRDSAMYRCASSAGQYSGNTIYFGEGSWLTVV.

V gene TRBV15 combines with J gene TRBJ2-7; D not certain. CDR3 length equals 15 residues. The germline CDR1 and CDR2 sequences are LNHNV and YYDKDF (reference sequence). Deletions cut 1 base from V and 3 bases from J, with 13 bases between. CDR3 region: CATSRVYTENYEQYF. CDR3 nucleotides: TGTGCCACCAGCAGAGTTTATACAGAAAACTACGAGCAGTACTTC.

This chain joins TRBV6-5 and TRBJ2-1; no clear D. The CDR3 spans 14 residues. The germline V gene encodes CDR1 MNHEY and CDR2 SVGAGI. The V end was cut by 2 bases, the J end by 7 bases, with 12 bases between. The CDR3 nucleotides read TGTGCCAGCAGTTACGGGGTGGCCGGGAATGAGCAGTTCTTC. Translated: CASSYGVAGNEQFF.

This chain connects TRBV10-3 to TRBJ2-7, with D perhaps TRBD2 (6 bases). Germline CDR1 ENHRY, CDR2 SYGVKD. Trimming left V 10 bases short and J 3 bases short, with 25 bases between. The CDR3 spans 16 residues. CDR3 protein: CATMEGQPPHFYEQYF. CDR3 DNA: TGTGCCACCATGGAGGGGCAGCCTCCCCACTTCTACGAGCAGTACTTC.

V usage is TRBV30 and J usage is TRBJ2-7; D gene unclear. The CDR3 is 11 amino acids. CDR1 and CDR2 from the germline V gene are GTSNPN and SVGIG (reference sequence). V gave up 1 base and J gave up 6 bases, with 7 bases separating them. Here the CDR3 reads CAWSEAAEQYF. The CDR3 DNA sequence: TGTGCCTGGAGTGAAGCAGCCGAGCAGTACTTC.

The CDR3 spells CASSEGYLKGTEAFF. The CDR3 DNA is TGTGCCAGCAGTGAAGGTTACCTCAAGGGGACTGAAGCTTTCTTT. The chain is built from TRBV2 and TRBJ1-1, with a tentative D call TRBD1 (5 bases). Trimming took 1 base from V and 5 from J, leaving 14 bases between them. Looked up from germline, CDR1 is SNHLY and CDR2 is FYNNEI. The CDR3 length is 15 residues. The full variable domain, in which reference TRBV2 and TRBJ1-1 provide the parts outside the CDR3, is EPEVTQTPSHQVTQMGQEVILRCVPISNHLYFYWYRQILGQKVEFLVSFYNNEISEKSEIFDDQFSVERPDGSNFTLKIRSTKLEDSAMYFCASSEGYLKGTEAFFGQGTRLTVV.

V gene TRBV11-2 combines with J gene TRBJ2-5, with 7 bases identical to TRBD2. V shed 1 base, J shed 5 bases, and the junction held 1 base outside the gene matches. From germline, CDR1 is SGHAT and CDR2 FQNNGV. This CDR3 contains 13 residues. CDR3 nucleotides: TGTGCCAGCAGCTTAGTGGGGGGGGAGACCCAGTACTTC. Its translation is CASSLVGGETQYF. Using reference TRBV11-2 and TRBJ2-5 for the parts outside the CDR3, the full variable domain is EAGVAQSPRYKIIEKRQSVAFWCNPISGHATLYWYQQILGQGPKLLIQFQNNGVVDDSQLPKDRFSAERLKGVDSTLKIQPAKLEDSAVYLCASSLVGGETQYFGPGTRLLVL.

Written as DNA, the CDR3 is TGTGCCAGCAGCTTTCTCGGGACAGGGTCTCCCGAGCAGTACTTC. This codes for CASSFLGTGSPEQYF. V and J are TRBV7-2 and TRBJ2-7; 9 positions match TRBD1. There are 15 residues in the CDR3. CDR1 is SGHTA and CDR2 is FQGNSA in the germline V gene. V trimming: 3 bases; J trimming: 6 bases; junction bases outside the gene matches: 9.

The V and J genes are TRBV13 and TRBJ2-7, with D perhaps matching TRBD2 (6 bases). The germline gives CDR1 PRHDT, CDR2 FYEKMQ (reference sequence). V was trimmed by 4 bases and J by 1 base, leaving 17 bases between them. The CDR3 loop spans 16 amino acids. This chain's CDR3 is CASSSRLGPISYEQYF. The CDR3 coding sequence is TGTGCCAGCAGCTCGCGACTAGGTCCGATATCCTACGAGCAGTACTTC.

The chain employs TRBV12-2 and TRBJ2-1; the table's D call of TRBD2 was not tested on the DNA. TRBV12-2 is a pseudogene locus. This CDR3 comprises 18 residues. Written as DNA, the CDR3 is TGTGCAAGTCGCTTAGGACAAGAGCTAGCGAGACCCTACAATGAGCAGTTCTTC. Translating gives CASRLGQELARPYNEQFF.